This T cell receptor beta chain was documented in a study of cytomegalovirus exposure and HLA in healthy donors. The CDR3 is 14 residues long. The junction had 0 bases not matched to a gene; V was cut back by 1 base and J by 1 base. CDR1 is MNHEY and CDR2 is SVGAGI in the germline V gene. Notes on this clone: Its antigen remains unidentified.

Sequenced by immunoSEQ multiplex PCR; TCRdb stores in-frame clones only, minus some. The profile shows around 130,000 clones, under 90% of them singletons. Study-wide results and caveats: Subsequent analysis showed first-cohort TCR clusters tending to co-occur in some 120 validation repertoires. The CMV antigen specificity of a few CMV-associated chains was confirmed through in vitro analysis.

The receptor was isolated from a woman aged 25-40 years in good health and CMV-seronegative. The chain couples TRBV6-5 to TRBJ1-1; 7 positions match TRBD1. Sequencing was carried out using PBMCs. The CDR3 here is CASSYWTGNTEAFF. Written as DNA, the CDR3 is TGTGCCAGCAGTTACTGGACAGGGAACACTGAAGCTTTCTTT.